These 24 T cell receptor beta chains share one sample of origin, sequenced in a study of blood T cells in healthy people across ages. Then a second PCR, running roughly 7 to 11 cycles, was carried out with a sample-barcoded 5' primer and a J-beta primer mix. TCRdb re-called the 5' RACE reads through MiXCR, storing one row per CDR3 protein. This table holds under 950,000 distinct CDR3 sequences, 22% found once. Sequencing was done on a sample of blood. The receptor source for this set is a man aged 70 or older in good health.

The chain has TRBV7-2 and TRBJ2-6, with D tentatively TRBD2 (5 bases). The CDR3 sequence is 16 residues long. Trimming removed 3 bases at V and 0 bases at J, with 9 bases between. Germline V CDR1 and CDR2: SGHTA, FQGNSA. The chain's CDR3 is CASSLEVSSGANVLTF. CDR3 sequence (DNA): TGTGCCAGCAGCTTGGAGGTTTCCTCTGGGGCCAACGTCCTGACTTTC.

This clonotype has just a few counts. J is TRBJ2-3 and V is TRBV6-5; TRBD2 agrees at 8 bases. V shed 0 bases and J 4 bases; nucleotides not matched to a gene: 3. Germline loops: CDR1 MNHEY, CDR2 SVGAGI. The CDR3 has 15 residues. The CDR3 here is CASSYSGGASDTQYF. The CDR3 DNA reads as TGTGCCAGCAGTTACTCCGGGGGGGCCTCAGATACGCAGTATTTT.

This chain links TRBV29-1 with TRBJ1-4, with 9 positions matching TRBD1. V lost 5 bases, J lost 8 bases, and 12 bases stayed unmatched. Germline V gives CDR1 SQVTM, CDR2 ANQGSEA. This CDR3 is 15 amino acids long. The CDR3 DNA reads TGCAGCGTTCTTTTACTGGGACAGGGTTGGGAAAAACTGTTTTTT. It translates to CSVLLLGQGWEKLFF.

This rearrangement joins TRBV20-1 to TRBJ1-1; D might be TRBD1 (6 bases). Trimming pared 5 bases from V and 0 bases from J, leaving 13 bases between. The CDR3 totals 14 residues. From germline, CDR1 is DFQATT and CDR2 SNEGSKA (reference sequence). As DNA, the CDR3 is TGCAGTGCTTTCGCGGGACACCTGAACACTGAAGCTTTCTTT. This encodes CSAFAGHLNTEAFF.

This clonotype has only a few counts. This sequence joins TRBV30 and TRBJ1-6; no clear D gene. The V end was cut by 2 bases, the J end by 8 bases, with 10 bases between. Germline V gene data show CDR1 as GTSNPN and CDR2 as SVGIG (reference sequence). This CDR3 has 13 amino acids. The CDR3 sequence: CAWSYGIDSPLHF. The CDR3, as DNA: TGTGCCTGGAGTTACGGGATCGATTCACCCCTCCACTTT.

This clonotype was seen a handful of times. The chain joins TRBV29-1 to TRBJ1-3, with 8 bases aligning to TRBD1. The CDR3 has 14 amino acids. V lost 5 bases, J lost 2 bases, and 5 bases stayed unmatched. Germline lookup yields CDR1 SQVTM and CDR2 ANQGSEA. CDR3 loop: CSVRTGGTGNTIYF. The CDR3 nucleotides read TGCAGCGTTCGTACAGGGGGAACTGGAAACACCATATATTTT.

This chain joins TRBV7-8 and TRBJ2-3; 7 positions agree with TRBD1. This CDR3 is built from 15 residues. Germline V gene lookup returns CDR1 SGHVS and CDR2 FQNEAQ. Trimming removed 5 bases from V and 2 bases from J; junction bases left unmatched: 7. This chain's CDR3 is CASSPPGGVTDTQYF. DNA for the CDR3: TGTGCCAGCAGCCCCCCAGGGGGAGTCACAGATACGCAGTATTTT.

This clonotype has a handful of counts. The chain uses TRBV11-2 and TRBJ1-2; D is undetermined. V was shortened by 1 base and J by 4 bases, with 7 bases between the two germline ends. The CDR3 covers 13 residues. Germline CDR1 SGHAT, CDR2 FQNNGV. The CDR3 region has the DNA TGTGCCAGCAGCTTAGGGGCGCTCTATGGCTACACCTTC. Encoded protein: CASSLGALYGYTF.

This clonotype was counted ten times or more. This chain uses TRBV29-1 with TRBJ2-3; D possibly corresponds to TRBD2 (5 bases). The V gene's germline CDR1 is SQVTM and CDR2 ANQGSEA. The V gene lost 4 bases and the J gene lost 7 bases, with 15 bases spanning the gap. CDR3 length equals 13 residues. In nucleotides, the CDR3 is TGCAGCGTTGTCCAGCGGTACACGAATACGCAGTATTTT. Residues: CSVVQRYTNTQYF.

This clonotype was observed many times. The chain's CDR3 is CAISESDGLRYNEQFF. The CDR3 bases are TGTGCCATCAGTGAGTCTGACGGACTGCGGTACAATGAGCAGTTCTTC. The gene calls are TRBV10-3 and TRBJ2-1; maybe TRBD2 (5 bases). Trimming stripped 0 bases from V and 4 bases from J, with 13 bases between. The CDR3 loop spans 16 amino acids. Germline V gene sequence: CDR1 ENHRY, CDR2 SYGVKD.

This clonotype was seen once. CDR3 DNA sequence: TGTGCCAGCAGTTTTTCCCGGCGGCTCACTGAAGCTTTCTTT. Translation: CASSFSRRLTEAFF. The chain couples TRBV28 to TRBJ1-1; D unresolved. The CDR3 sequence is 14 residues long. Per the germline V gene, CDR1 is MDHEN and CDR2 is SYDVKM. With 3 bases removed from V and 4 bases from J, the gap between germline ends came to 12 bases.

V is TRBV20-1 and J is TRBJ1-2; 8 nucleotides line up with TRBD1. The germline V gene encodes CDR1 DFQATT and CDR2 SNEGSKA (reference sequence). The CDR3 covers 16 residues. The junction had 12 bases not matched to a gene; V was cut back by 0 bases and J by 6 bases. The CDR3, as DNA: TGCAGTGCTAGAGAACCGTCAGGGGGCTACCATCATGGCTACACCTTC. Protein sequence: CSAREPSGGYHHGYTF.

A few counts support this clonotype. CDR3 DNA: TGTGCCACCAGCAGAGATTGGGGAGAGACCCAGTACTTC. It is translated as CATSRDWGETQYF. The chain is built from TRBV15 and TRBJ2-5, with D uncertain. Trimming cost V 0 bases and J 4 bases, with 6 bases left between them. This CDR3 is built from 13 residues. Per the germline V gene, CDR1 is LNHNV and CDR2 is YYDKDF (reference sequence).

The chain employs TRBV7-6 and TRBJ2-5, with no clear D. Trimming cost V 5 bases and J 2 bases, with 12 bases left between them. The CDR3 extends over 14 amino acids. The germline V gene has CDR1 SGHVS and CDR2 FNYEAQ. The DNA of the CDR3 is TGTGCCAGCAGCCAGCCGGGTCCACAAGAGACCCAGTACTTC. Protein sequence: CASSQPGPQETQYF.

A few counts support this clonotype. The chain recombines TRBV12-3 or TRBV12-4 with TRBJ1-3, with D possibly matching TRBD1 (5 bases). The length of the CDR3 is 14 residues. V lost 5 bases and J lost 3, with 11 bases in between. The CDR3 region is CASSLTGGGNTIYF. The DNA of the CDR3 is TGTGCCAGCAGTCTGACCGGGGGTGGAAACACCATATATTTT.

Comments on this clonotype: This may stem from a read error, because a much larger clone lies one nucleotide away. CDR3 in DNA: TGCGCCAGCAGCTTGGAGGGAGCCTACACTGAAGCTTTCTTT. It encodes CASSLEGAYTEAFF. The chain links TRBV5-1 to TRBJ1-1, with D hard to call. This CDR3 region has 14 residues. V dropped 0 bases and J dropped 3 bases, with 9 bases sitting between them. Germline V gene lookup returns CDR1 SGHRS and CDR2 YFSETQ.

This clonotype was detected only a few times. The V gene is TRBV3-1, the J gene TRBJ2-7; D ambiguous. There are 12 residues in the CDR3. V gave up 0 bases and J gave up 9 bases, with 9 bases separating them. Germline-derived CDR1 and CDR2 are LGHDT and YNNKEL (reference sequence). CDR3 bases: TGTGCCAGCAGCCAAGAGACCGGCGGGCAGTACTTC. Translation gives CASSQETGGQYF.

This clonotype was found a few times. The V gene is TRBV7-9, the J gene TRBJ2-7, with TRBD1 matching over 7 bases. Germline V gives CDR1 SEHNR, CDR2 FQNEAQ (reference sequence). V was clipped by 10 bases and J by 4 bases; unmatched bases: 13. There are 14 residues in the CDR3. CDR3 sequence (DNA): TGTGCCATAAGAGGGACAGAGGAAAAATACGAGCAGTACTTC. It yields the protein CAIRGTEEKYEQYF.

This chain's CDR3 is CASSYGPRDTQYF. For the CDR3, the DNA is TGTGCCAGCAGTTACGGACCCCGGGATACGCAGTATTTT. The rearrangement links TRBV6-2 or TRBV6-3 to TRBJ2-3; D remains unclear. Germline lookup yields CDR1 MNHEY and CDR2 SVGEGT. The CDR3 consists of 13 residues. V was pared by 2 bases and J by 6 bases, with 9 bases between.

The gene calls are TRBV12-3 or TRBV12-4 and TRBJ1-6, with D uncertain. V lost 6 bases and J lost 3, with 15 bases in between. The CDR3 loop spans 16 amino acids. The CDR3 sequence: CASSPRGLYYNSPLHF. DNA of the CDR3: TGTGCCAGCAGCCCCCGAGGACTATACTATAATTCACCCCTCCACTTT.

Only a few counts were recorded for this clonotype. The chain combines TRBV11-2 with TRBJ1-2; D not certain. Germline V gene data show CDR1 as SGHAT and CDR2 as FQNNGV. V lost 4 bases to trimming and J lost 4 bases, with 7 bases between them. The CDR3 contains 12 residues. The CDR3 DNA reads TGTGCCAGCAGCTCGGAGACCTATGGCTACACCTTC. Translating it yields CASSSETYGYTF.

This clonotype was seen repeatedly, ten times or more. V gene TRBV5-1 combines with J gene TRBJ2-4; 10 nucleotides match TRBD1. The V segment lost 4 bases and the J segment 7 bases; nucleotides outside the gene matches: 5. The length of the CDR3 is 14 residues. Germline V gene sequence: CDR1 SGHRS, CDR2 YFSETQ. CDR3 sequence (DNA): TGCGCCAGCAGCGTGGACAGGGGGAGGAACATTCAGTACTTC. Protein sequence: CASSVDRGRNIQYF. The full variable domain, in which reference TRBV5-1 and TRBJ2-4 provide the parts outside the CDR3, is KAGVTQTPRYLIKTRGQQVTLSCSPISGHRSVSWYQQTPGQGLQFLFEYFSETQRNKGNFPGRFSGRQFSNSRSEMNVSTLELGDSALYLCASSVDRGRNIQYFGAGTRLSVL.

This clonotype was observed a few times. The rearrangement joins TRBV6-1 to TRBJ1-2, with D possibly matching TRBD1 (6 bases). V gave up 6 bases and J gave up 4 bases, with 21 bases separating them. CDR3 length equals 16 residues. Per the germline V gene, CDR1 is MNHNS and CDR2 is SASEGT. CDR3 coding DNA: TGTGCCAGCAGCCCGAAATGGGGGGCCCCGTTCTATGGCTACACCTTC. Residues: CASSPKWGAPFYGYTF.

The rearrangement uses TRBV29-1 and TRBJ1-1; no clear D. The CDR3 runs 12 residues. Germline CDR1 is SQVTM and CDR2 is ANQGSEA. Trimming cost V 7 bases and J 1 base, with 10 bases left between them. The CDR3 is CSALRANTEAFF. CDR3 DNA: TGCAGCGCTTTGCGGGCGAACACTGAAGCTTTCTTT.